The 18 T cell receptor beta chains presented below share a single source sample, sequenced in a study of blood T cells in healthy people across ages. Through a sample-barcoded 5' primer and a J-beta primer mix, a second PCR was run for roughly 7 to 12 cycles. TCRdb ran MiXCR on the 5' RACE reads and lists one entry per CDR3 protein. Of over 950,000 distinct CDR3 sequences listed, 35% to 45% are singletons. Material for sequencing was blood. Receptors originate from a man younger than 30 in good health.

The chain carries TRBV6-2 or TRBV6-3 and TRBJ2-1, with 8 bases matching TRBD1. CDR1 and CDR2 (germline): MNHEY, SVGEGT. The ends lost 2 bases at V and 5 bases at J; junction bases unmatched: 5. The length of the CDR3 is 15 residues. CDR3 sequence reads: CASSYGDRINNEQFF. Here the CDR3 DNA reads TGTGCCAGCAGTTACGGGGACAGGATCAACAATGAGCAGTTCTTC.

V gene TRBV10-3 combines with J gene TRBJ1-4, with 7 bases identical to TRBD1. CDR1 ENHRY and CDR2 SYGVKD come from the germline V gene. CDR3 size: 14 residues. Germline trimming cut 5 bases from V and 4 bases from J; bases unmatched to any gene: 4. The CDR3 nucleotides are TGTGCCATCAGTTCCGGGACAGTTAATGAAAAACTGTTTTTT. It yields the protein CAISSGTVNEKLFF.

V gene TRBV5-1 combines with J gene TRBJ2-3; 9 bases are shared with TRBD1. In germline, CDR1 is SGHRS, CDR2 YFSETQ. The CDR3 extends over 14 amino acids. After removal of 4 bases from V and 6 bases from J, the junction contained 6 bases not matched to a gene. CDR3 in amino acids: CASSPGQGHDTQYF. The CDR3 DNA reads TGCGCCAGCAGCCCCGGACAGGGGCACGATACGCAGTATTTT.

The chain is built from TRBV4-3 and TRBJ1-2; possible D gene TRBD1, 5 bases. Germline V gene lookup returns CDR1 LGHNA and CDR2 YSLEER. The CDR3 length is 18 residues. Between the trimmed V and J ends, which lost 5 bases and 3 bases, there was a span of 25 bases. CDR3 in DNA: TGCGCCAGCAGCAGCGAGGGCCCGCCTCATTTAGGGGACTATGGCTACACCTTC. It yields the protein CASSSEGPPHLGDYGYTF.

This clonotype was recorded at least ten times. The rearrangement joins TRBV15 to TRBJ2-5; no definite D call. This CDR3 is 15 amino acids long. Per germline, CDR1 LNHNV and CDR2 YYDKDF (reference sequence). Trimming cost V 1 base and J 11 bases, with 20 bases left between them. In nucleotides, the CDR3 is TGTGCCACCAGCAGAGTTGGCAGTGGTTTCAGTGAGCAGTACTTC. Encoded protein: CATSRVGSGFSEQYF.

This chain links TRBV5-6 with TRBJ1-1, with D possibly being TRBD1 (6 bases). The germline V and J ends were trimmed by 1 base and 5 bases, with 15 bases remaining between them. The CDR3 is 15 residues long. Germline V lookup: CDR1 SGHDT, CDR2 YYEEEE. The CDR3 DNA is TGTGCCAGCAGCTTGCCAGGGGCGGCTCCGACTGAAGCTTTCTTT. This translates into CASSLPGAAPTEAFF.

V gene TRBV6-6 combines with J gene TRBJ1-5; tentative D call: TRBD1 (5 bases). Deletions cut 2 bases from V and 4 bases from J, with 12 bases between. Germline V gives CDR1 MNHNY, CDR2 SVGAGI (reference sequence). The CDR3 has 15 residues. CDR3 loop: CASSYAQGRNQPQHF. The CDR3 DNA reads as TGTGCCAGCAGTTACGCCCAGGGAAGGAATCAGCCCCAGCATTTT.

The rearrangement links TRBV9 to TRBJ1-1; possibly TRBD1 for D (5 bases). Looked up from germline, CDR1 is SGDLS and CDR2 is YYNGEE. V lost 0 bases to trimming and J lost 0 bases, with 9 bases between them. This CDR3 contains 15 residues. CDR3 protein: CASSVEGRVNTEAFF. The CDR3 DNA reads TGTGCCAGCAGCGTAGAGGGACGGGTGAACACTGAAGCTTTCTTT.

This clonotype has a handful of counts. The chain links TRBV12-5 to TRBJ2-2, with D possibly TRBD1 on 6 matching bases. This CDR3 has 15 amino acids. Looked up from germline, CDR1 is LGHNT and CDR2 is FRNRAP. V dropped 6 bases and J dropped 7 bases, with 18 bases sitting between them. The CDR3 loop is CASGKLGAGDGELFF. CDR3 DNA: TGTGCTAGTGGGAAACTGGGGGCAGGGGACGGGGAGCTGTTTTTT.

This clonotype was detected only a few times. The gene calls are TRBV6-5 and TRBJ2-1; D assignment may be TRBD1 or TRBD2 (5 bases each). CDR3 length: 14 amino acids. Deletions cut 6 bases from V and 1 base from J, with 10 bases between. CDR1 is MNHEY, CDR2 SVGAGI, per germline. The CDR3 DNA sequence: TGTGCCAGCAGGGGACCGGGGTCCTACAATGAGCAGTTCTTC. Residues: CASRGPGSYNEQFF.

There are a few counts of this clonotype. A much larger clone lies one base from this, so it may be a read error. The CDR3 DNA is TGTGCCAGCAGACAGGAGTACGAGCAGTACTTC. Translating it yields CASRQEYEQYF. V is TRBV5-8 and J is TRBJ2-7; TRBD1 is a possible D gene (5 bases). Trimming left V 5 bases short and J 4 bases short, with 7 bases between. This CDR3 is built from 11 residues. The germline V gene has CDR1 SGHTS and CDR2 YDEGEE. Full variable domain (rest looked up from reference TRBV5-8 and TRBJ2-7): EAGVTQSPTHLIKTRGQQATLRCSPISGHTSVYWYQQALGLGLQFLLWYDEGEERNRGNFPPRFSGRQFPNYSSELNVNALELEDSALYLCASRQEYEQYFGPGTRLTVT.

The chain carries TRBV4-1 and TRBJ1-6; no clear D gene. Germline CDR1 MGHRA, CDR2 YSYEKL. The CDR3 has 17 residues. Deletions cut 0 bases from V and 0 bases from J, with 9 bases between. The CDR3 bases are TGCGCCAGCAGCCAAGATAGTTACAGCTCCTATAATTCACCCCTCCACTTT. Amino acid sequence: CASSQDSYSSYNSPLHF.

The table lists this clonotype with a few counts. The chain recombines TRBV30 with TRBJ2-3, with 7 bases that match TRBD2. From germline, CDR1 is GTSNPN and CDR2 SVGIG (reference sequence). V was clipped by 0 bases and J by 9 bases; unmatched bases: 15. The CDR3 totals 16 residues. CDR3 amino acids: CAWSVPLAGDVYTQYF. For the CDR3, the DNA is TGTGCCTGGAGTGTACCCCTTGCGGGGGACGTTTACACGCAGTATTTT.

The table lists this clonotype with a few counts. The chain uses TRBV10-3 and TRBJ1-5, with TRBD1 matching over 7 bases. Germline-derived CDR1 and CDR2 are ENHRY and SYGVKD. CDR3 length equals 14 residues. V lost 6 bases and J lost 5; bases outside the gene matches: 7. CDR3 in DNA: TGTGCCATCAGAAGGACAGGAAGGGATCAGCCCCAGCATTTT. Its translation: CAIRRTGRDQPQHF.

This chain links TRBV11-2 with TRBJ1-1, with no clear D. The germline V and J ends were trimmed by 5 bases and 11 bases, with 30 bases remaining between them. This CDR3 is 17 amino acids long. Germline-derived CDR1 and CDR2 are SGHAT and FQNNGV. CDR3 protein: CASSPDALLRRRKRAFF. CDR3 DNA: TGTGCCAGCAGCCCCGATGCACTCCTTCGTCGGCGAAAGAGGGCTTTCTTT.

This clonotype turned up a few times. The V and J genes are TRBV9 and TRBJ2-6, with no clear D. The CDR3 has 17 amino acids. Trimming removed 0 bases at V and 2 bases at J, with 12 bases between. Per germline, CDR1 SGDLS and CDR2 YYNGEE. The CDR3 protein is CASSVVGLVAGANVLTF. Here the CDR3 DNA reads TGTGCCAGCAGCGTAGTCGGGTTGGTGGCTGGGGCCAACGTCCTGACTTTC. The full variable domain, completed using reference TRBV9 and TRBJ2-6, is DSGVTQTPKHLITATGQRVTLRCSPRSGDLSVYWYQQSLDQGLQFLIQYYNGEERAKGNILERFSAQQFPDLHSELNLSSLELGDSALYFCASSVVGLVAGANVLTFGAGSRLTVL.

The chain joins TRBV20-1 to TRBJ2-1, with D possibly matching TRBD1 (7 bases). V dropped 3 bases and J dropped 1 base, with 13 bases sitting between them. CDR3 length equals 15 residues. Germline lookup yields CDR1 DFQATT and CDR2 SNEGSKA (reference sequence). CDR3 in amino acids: CSARAQGGSYNEQFF. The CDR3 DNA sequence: TGCAGTGCTAGGGCCCAGGGGGGATCCTACAATGAGCAGTTCTTC.

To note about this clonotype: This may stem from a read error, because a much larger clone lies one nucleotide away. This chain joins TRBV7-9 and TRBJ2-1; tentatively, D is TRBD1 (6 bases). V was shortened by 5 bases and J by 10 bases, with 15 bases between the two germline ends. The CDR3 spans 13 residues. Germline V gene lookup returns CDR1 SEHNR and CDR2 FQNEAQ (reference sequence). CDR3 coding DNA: TGTGCCAGCAGCGTCGGGACATTCTACGAGCAGTTCTTC. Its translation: CASSVGTFYEQFF.